One TCR beta chain is described in this entry. Only in-frame clones appear in the TCRdb table, and some are missing; sequencing was by immunoSEQ multiplex PCR. The table shows a few hundred thousand clones, with approximately 86% occurring only once. This sample was included in a study of blood T cell repertoires in COVID-19. Study information: COVID-19 samples, acute and convalescent, were from the United States, Italy and Spain.

V lost 4 bases and J 2 bases, leaving 13 bases between the germline ends. CDR3 length equals 16 residues. CDR1 and CDR2 from the germline V gene are SGHRS and YFSETQ. The rearrangement joins TRBV5-1 to TRBJ2-6, with a weak D call TRBD2 (5 bases). The sequencing input was peripheral blood. This receptor was identified in a woman in her 50s with COVID-19, enrolled during active disease. The CDR3 reads CASSTKPGTGANVLTF. CDR3 DNA sequence: TGCGCCAGCAGCACAAAACCGGGGACTGGGGCCAACGTCCTGACTTTC.